Below are 11 T cell receptor beta chains sequenced from a single sample in a study of CD8 T cells in Susac syndrome. RNA in amounts of roughly 0.5 to 1 ug was reverse transcribed with random hexamers. TCRdb re-analysed the immunoSEQ multiplex PCR reads in MiXCR, keeping a single row per CDR3 protein. Of under 250,000 distinct CDR3 sequences in the sample, 85% to 95% were seen once. The sample consisted of CD4+ T cells from PBMCs. These receptor sequences come from a human donor with multiple sclerosis.

The rearrangement uses TRBV19 and TRBJ2-5; TRBD2 might be the D (5 bases). CDR3 size: 16 residues. Per the germline V gene, CDR1 is LNHDA and CDR2 is SQIVND (reference sequence). Trimming shortened V by 0 bases and J by 5 bases, and 16 bases separated the two germline ends. This CDR3 reads CASSIDRGSGGETQYF. CDR3 in DNA: TGTGCCAGTAGTATAGATCGCGGGTCCGGCGGCGAGACCCAGTACTTC.

This chain links TRBV10-3 with TRBJ2-1; D might be TRBD2 (5 bases). The CDR3 extends over 13 amino acids. From germline, CDR1 is ENHRY and CDR2 SYGVKD. The ends were cut back, 5 bases at V and 3 bases at J, with 8 bases in the middle. CDR3 amino acids: CAISNEGYNEQFF. The DNA for the CDR3 is TGTGCCATCAGTAACGAGGGCTACAATGAGCAGTTCTTC.

The CDR3 region is CASSIQSRGAYNEQFF. CDR3 nucleotides: TGTGCCAGTAGTATACAGTCCAGGGGTGCCTACAATGAGCAGTTCTTC. The chain links TRBV19 to TRBJ2-1; D might be TRBD1 (6 bases). In germline, CDR1 is LNHDA, CDR2 SQIVND (reference sequence). Trimming shortened V by 2 bases and J by 2 bases, and 13 bases separated the two germline ends. The CDR3 is made up of 16 amino acids.

This chain uses TRBV9 with TRBJ1-1; TRBD1 is a possible D gene (6 bases). Germline-derived CDR1 and CDR2 are SGDLS and YYNGEE. The V and J ends lost 0 bases and 5 bases respectively, with 11 bases between them. The CDR3 length is 14 residues. The CDR3 DNA sequence: TGTGCCAGCAGCGTAGCTACAGGGTGGACTGAAGCTTTCTTT. It encodes CASSVATGWTEAFF.

J is TRBJ1-6 and V is TRBV20-1; D gene uncertain. The CDR3 extends over 12 amino acids. Germline loops: CDR1 DFQATT, CDR2 SNEGSKA (reference sequence). Trimming pared 5 bases from V and 1 base from J, leaving 3 bases between. The CDR3 here is CSAGSYNSPLHF. CDR3 DNA sequence: TGCAGTGCTGGGTCCTATAATTCACCCCTCCACTTT.

The V call is TRBV5-4, the J call TRBJ1-1, with 8 bases that match TRBD1. Trimming removed 0 bases from V and 3 bases from J; junction bases left unmatched: 7. The germline CDR1 and CDR2 sequences are SGHNT and YYREEE (reference sequence). The length of the CDR3 is 16 residues. CDR3 nucleotide sequence: TGTGCCAGCAGCTTGGGACAGGGGATGTGGGACACTGAAGCTTTCTTT. It is translated as CASSLGQGMWDTEAFF. The full variable domain, with the rest looked up from reference TRBV5-4 and TRBJ1-1, is ETGVTQSPTHLIKTRGQQVTLRCSSQSGHNTVSWYQQALGQGPQFIFQYYREEENGRGNFPPRFSGLQFPNYSSELNVNALELDDSALYLCASSLGQGMWDTEAFFGQGTRLTVV.

CDR3 loop: CASSLSGADQETQYF. CDR3 coding DNA: TGCGCCAGCAGCCTATCAGGGGCGGACCAAGAGACCCAGTACTTC. V gene TRBV5-1 combines with J gene TRBJ2-5, with a possible D match to TRBD1 (6 bases). The CDR3 totals 15 residues. Trimming cost V 4 bases and J 0 bases, with 13 bases left between them. Looked up from germline, CDR1 is SGHRS and CDR2 is YFSETQ.

The chain couples TRBV5-4 to TRBJ2-7, with 9 bases that match TRBD1. V trimming: 1 base; J trimming: 5 bases; junction bases outside the gene matches: 7. CDR1 and CDR2 (germline): SGHNT, YYREEE (reference sequence). The CDR3 has 15 residues. The CDR3 loop is CASSLPGTGRHEQYF. CDR3 coding DNA: TGTGCCAGCAGCTTGCCCGGGACAGGGAGGCACGAGCAGTACTTC. The entire variable domain, with the rest obtained from reference TRBV5-4 and TRBJ2-7, is as follows: ETGVTQSPTHLIKTRGQQVTLRCSSQSGHNTVSWYQQALGQGPQFIFQYYREEENGRGNFPPRFSGLQFPNYSSELNVNALELDDSALYLCASSLPGTGRHEQYFGPGTRLTVT.

This chain connects TRBV6-2 or TRBV6-3 to TRBJ2-7; 10 nucleotides align to TRBD2. There are 15 residues in the CDR3. V shed 2 bases and J 4 bases; nucleotides not matched to a gene: 5. Germline V lookup: CDR1 MNHEY, CDR2 SVGEGT. The CDR3 DNA follows: TGTGCCAGCAGTTACGCGCTAGCGGGGGTGTACGAGCAGTACTTC. This encodes CASSYALAGVYEQYF.

V gene TRBV2 combines with J gene TRBJ2-1, with D possibly being TRBD2 (6 bases). The V gene lost 7 bases and the J gene lost 5 bases, with 18 bases spanning the gap. The CDR3 length is 15 residues. The germline V gene encodes CDR1 SNHLY and CDR2 FYNNEI. CDR3 protein: CASNRLAATNNEQFF. The CDR3 bases are TGTGCCAGCAACCGATTAGCGGCGACAAACAATGAGCAGTTCTTC.

The chain combines TRBV7-8 with TRBJ2-5; tentatively, D is TRBD2 (5 bases). Germline V gene data show CDR1 as SGHVS and CDR2 as FQNEAQ. The CDR3 extends over 18 amino acids. V shed 0 bases and J shed 5 bases, with 22 bases lying between them. Here the CDR3 reads CASSLARSRGHTLETQYF. CDR3 in DNA: TGTGCCAGCAGCTTAGCGAGGTCGCGCGGGCACACCCTGGAGACCCAGTACTTC.